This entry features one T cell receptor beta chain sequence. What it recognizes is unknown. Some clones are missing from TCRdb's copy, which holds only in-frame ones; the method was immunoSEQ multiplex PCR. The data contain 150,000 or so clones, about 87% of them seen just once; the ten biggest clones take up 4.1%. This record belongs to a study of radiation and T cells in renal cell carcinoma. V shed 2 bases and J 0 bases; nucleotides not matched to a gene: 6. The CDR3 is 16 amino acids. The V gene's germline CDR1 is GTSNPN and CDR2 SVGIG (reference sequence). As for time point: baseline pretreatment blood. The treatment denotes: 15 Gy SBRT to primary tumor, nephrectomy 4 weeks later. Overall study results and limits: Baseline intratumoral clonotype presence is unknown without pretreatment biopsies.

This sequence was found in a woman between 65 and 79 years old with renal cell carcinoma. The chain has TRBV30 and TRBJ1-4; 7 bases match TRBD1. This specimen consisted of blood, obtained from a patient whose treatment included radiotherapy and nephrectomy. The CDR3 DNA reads TGTGCCTGGAGTCGCCCGACAGGGTCAACTAATGAAAAACTGTTTTTT. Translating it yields CAWSRPTGSTNEKLFF.